This TCR beta chain was recovered during a study of blood T cell repertoires in COVID-19. Study information: T cells, B-cell-depleted T cells, or PBMCs provided the cDNA or gDNA that served as material.

Germline V gene sequence: CDR1 SGHRS, CDR2 YFSETQ. V shed 0 bases and J 6 bases; nucleotides not matched to a gene: 9. The CDR3 runs 16 residues. Libraries were prepared by immunoSEQ multiplex PCR; TCRdb keeps only in-frame clonotypes and omits some of them. The table includes around 70,000 clones, approximately 78% detected once. V usage is TRBV5-1 and J usage is TRBJ2-1; 7 nucleotides line up with TRBD1. The source material was peripheral blood. This TCR derives from an elderly woman with active or convalescent COVID-19. The CDR3 sequence: CASSLAATGIANEQFF. DNA for the CDR3: TGCGCCAGCAGCTTGGCTGCGACAGGGATTGCCAATGAGCAGTTCTTC.